Described below is a single T cell receptor (beta chain) sequence and its context. Its antigen is not known. The source of the sample is a study of CD4+ T cells in melanoma. The method was immunoSEQ multiplex PCR; TCRdb's version includes in-frame clones alone and lacks a portion of them. The sample records over 100,000 clones, roughly 90% being singletons. Findings of the study overall: CD8+ T cell, macrophage and B cell function reportedly correlated with neoantigen-specific CD4+ T cells.

The CDR3 runs 16 residues. Germline CDR1 reads SEHNR; CDR2 reads FQNEAQ (reference sequence). Trimming took 5 bases from V and 2 from J, leaving 18 bases between them. The source material was peripheral blood. The clonotype originates from a human donor with melanoma. This chain connects TRBV7-9 to TRBJ2-5; D is ambiguous. For the CDR3, the DNA is TGTGCCAGCAGCCGTACTACAGCCCGCTATCAAGAGACCCAGTACTTC. This encodes CASSRTTARYQETQYF. The variable domain in full, with the rest retrieved from reference TRBV7-9 and TRBJ2-5, is DTGVSQNPRHKITKRGQNVTFRCDPISEHNRLYWYRQTLGQGPEFLTYFQNEAQLEKSRLLSDRFSAERPKGSFSTLEIQRTEQGDSAMYLCASSRTTARYQETQYFGPGTRLLVL.